The 27 T cell receptor beta chains presented below share a single source sample, sequenced in a study of vaccination and CD4 T cells after COVID-19. Cultured CD4+ T cell DNA was sequenced using the Oncomine TCR Beta short-read assay. TCRdb analysed the PCR reads with MiXCR anew, one entry per CDR3 protein. The data hold 15,000 to 20,000 distinct CDR3 sequences, with more than 55% observed a single time. These receptors lack a known antigen. The treatment: approximately nine-day PBMC culture with coronavirus spike peptide pools or control peptides (ViraFEST assay). Sequencing used CD4+ T cells from blood, cultured in vitro. Source of these receptors: a human donor who had recovered from COVID-19.

This chain uses TRBV2 with TRBJ1-4; tentative D call: TRBD1 (6 bases). The CDR3 spans 15 residues. Trimming left V 2 bases short and J 8 bases short, with 15 bases between. Germline V lookup: CDR1 SNHLY, CDR2 FYNNEI. Here the CDR3 DNA reads TGTGCCAGCAGTGAAAGGGGCAGGGGAGGCGAAAAACTGTTTTTT. Translated, it gives CASSERGRGGEKLFF.

V and J are TRBV9 and TRBJ2-5; no reliable D call. Germline values: CDR1 SGDLS, CDR2 YYNGEE. This CDR3 comprises 13 residues. The V and J ends lost 0 bases and 5 bases respectively, with 8 bases between them. CDR3 in amino acids: CASSVDTGETQYF. CDR3 DNA sequence: TGTGCCAGCAGCGTAGATACTGGTGAGACCCAGTACTTC.

V and J are TRBV28 and TRBJ1-1; no clear D gene. This CDR3 has 17 amino acids. Germline lookup yields CDR1 MDHEN and CDR2 SYDVKM. V shed 6 bases and J shed 0 bases, with 20 bases lying between them. The CDR3 DNA is TGTGCCAGCAGGGACTCCCCCCGGGCTGGTATGAACACTGAAGCTTTCTTT. It is translated as CASRDSPRAGMNTEAFF.

This clonotype was recorded a few times. This sequence joins TRBV15 and TRBJ2-4; D possibly corresponds to TRBD2 (6 bases). Germline lookup yields CDR1 LNHNV and CDR2 YYDKDF (reference sequence). The CDR3 consists of 14 residues. Trimming took off 0 bases at V and 16 bases at J, with 19 bases between the two ends. DNA of the CDR3: TGTGCCACCAGCAGAGATACGGGAGAACAGATAGCTTACTTC. It specifies CATSRDTGEQIAYF.

This clonotype has more than one count but fewer than ten. CDR3 DNA sequence: TGCGCCAGCAGCTTGGTTGTTGGTATGAACACTGAAGCTTTCTTT. It codes for CASSLVVGMNTEAFF. The rearrangement uses TRBV5-1 and TRBJ1-1; no clear D. Germline loops: CDR1 SGHRS, CDR2 YFSETQ. The CDR3 is made up of 15 amino acids. V was trimmed by 0 bases and J by 0 bases, leaving 9 bases between them.

This clonotype was found a few times. The gene calls are TRBV6-1 and TRBJ1-5, with D perhaps TRBD1 (6 bases). Trimming removed 4 bases from V and 5 bases from J, with 21 bases in between. Looked up from germline, CDR1 is MNHNS and CDR2 is SASEGT. The CDR3 contains 17 residues. CDR3 nucleotide sequence: TGTGCCAGCAGTGCCTATCGACAGGCTAGAATGGATCAGCCCCAGCATTTT. Its translation is CASSAYRQARMDQPQHF.

This clonotype counts as medium-sized. Here the CDR3 reads CASSQDIASGLWEETQYF. The CDR3 nucleotides are TGTGCCAGCAGCCAAGACATCGCTAGCGGGCTCTGGGAAGAGACCCAGTACTTC. The chain is built from TRBV4-2 and TRBJ2-5; 8 bases map to TRBD2. The V and J ends lost 0 bases and 3 bases, in that order; junction bases with no gene match: 12. Germline V gene lookup returns CDR1 LGHNA and CDR2 YNFKEQ. There are 18 residues in the CDR3.

CDR3 DNA sequence: TGCAGTGTTCCCGGGCCCAGCGGGAGGGCCGGTACGCAGTATTTT. Translation gives CSVPGPSGRAGTQYF. The chain carries TRBV20-1 and TRBJ2-3; 10 bases align to TRBD2. The CDR3 length is 15 residues. The germline CDR1 and CDR2 sequences are DFQATT and SNEGSKA (reference sequence). V dropped 7 bases and J dropped 8; count of bases not matched to a gene: 15.

For this clonotype: The junction and the germline gene differ at one end; a read error may be behind it. The gene calls are TRBV7-9 and TRBJ2-3; D may be TRBD1 or TRBD2 (5 bases each). Germline loops: CDR1 SEHNR, CDR2 FQNEAQ (reference sequence). The CDR3 runs to 16 residues. The CDR3 reads CASSRQLWGTTDTQCF. The CDR3 nucleotides are TGTGCCAGCAGCCGACAGTTGTGGGGGACCACAGATACGCAGTGTTTT.

This chain uses TRBV23-1 with TRBJ2-1; maybe TRBD2 (6 bases). TRBV23-1 is an open reading frame, and its role is uncertain. V was pared by 2 bases and J by 5 bases, with 22 bases between. The CDR3 extends over 18 amino acids. CDR3: CASSQSPGSTGVHNEQFF. The CDR3 DNA reads as TGCGCCAGCAGTCAAAGCCCAGGATCTACGGGGGTTCACAATGAGCAGTTCTTC.

This clonotype came up a few times. This sequence joins TRBV7-9 and TRBJ2-5, with 7 bases fitting TRBD2. J gave up 5 bases and V 5 bases, and 8 bases lay outside the gene matches. CDR3 length: 14 residues. Germline V CDR1 and CDR2: SEHNR, FQNEAQ (reference sequence). The CDR3 DNA reads TGTGCCAGCAGCCCCGGGGAGGGTTGGGAGACCCAGTACTTC. Protein product: CASSPGEGWETQYF.

Only one count was recorded for this clonotype. The gene calls are TRBV15 and TRBJ2-7, with TRBD1 matching 8 bases. Per germline, CDR1 LNHNV and CDR2 YYDKDF (reference sequence). This CDR3 region has 15 residues. The junction had 5 bases not matched to a gene; V was cut back by 2 bases and J by 2 bases. CDR3 sequence reads: CATSRNRDRTYEQYF. In DNA, the CDR3 is TGTGCCACCAGCAGAAACCGGGACAGGACCTACGAGCAGTACTTC.

The chain links TRBV20-1 to TRBJ1-2; 7 bases are a match to TRBD1. Looked up from germline, CDR1 is DFQATT and CDR2 is SNEGSKA (reference sequence). J lost 6 bases, V lost 6 bases, and 7 bases had no gene match. CDR3 length: 12 amino acids. CDR3 protein: CSAAGDRDGYTF. The CDR3 nucleotides read TGCAGTGCCGCTGGCGACAGGGATGGCTACACCTTC.

The chain carries TRBV19 and TRBJ2-3; D is perhaps TRBD2 (5 bases). Germline V gives CDR1 LNHDA, CDR2 SQIVND (reference sequence). V shed 6 bases and J shed 6 bases, with 19 bases lying between them. CDR3 length: 15 amino acids. CDR3 sequence (DNA): TGTGCCAGTAGCGCCACAGAAGGACTCACCGATACGCAGTATTTT. It is translated as CASSATEGLTDTQYF.

This chain connects TRBV5-8 to TRBJ2-7; 7 positions match TRBD1. Germline values: CDR1 SGHTS, CDR2 YDEGEE. The CDR3 runs 14 residues. After removal of 4 bases from V and 1 base from J, the junction contained 5 bases not matched to a gene. The CDR3 sequence: CASSPGQVSYEQYF. For the CDR3, the DNA is TGTGCCAGCAGCCCTGGACAGGTGTCCTACGAGCAGTACTTC.

The V gene is TRBV7-9, the J gene TRBJ1-2, with D unclear. The CDR3 is made up of 14 amino acids. CDR1 is SEHNR, CDR2 FQNEAQ, per germline (reference sequence). Trimming left V 4 bases short and J 8 bases short, with 17 bases between. The CDR3 DNA sequence: TGTGCCAGCAGCTATGGAACCAGTGTCGTGGGCTACACCTTC. As protein: CASSYGTSVVGYTF.

The chain carries TRBV7-9 and TRBJ2-5, with a possible D match to TRBD2 (6 bases). V was trimmed by 1 base and J by 5 bases, leaving 11 bases between them. This CDR3 comprises 14 residues. From germline, CDR1 is SEHNR and CDR2 FQNEAQ (reference sequence). The chain's CDR3 is CASSLVGSWETQYF. The CDR3 nucleotides read TGTGCCAGCAGCTTAGTCGGGAGCTGGGAGACCCAGTACTTC.

The J gene is TRBJ1-1, the V gene TRBV10-3, with TRBD1 matching 8 bases. Germline loops: CDR1 ENHRY, CDR2 SYGVKD. Losses at the gene ends were 2 bases for V and 10 bases for J; bases not matched to a gene: 12. The CDR3 is made up of 15 amino acids. CDR3 in amino acids: CAISEQQGTGAPAFF. The DNA of the CDR3 is TGTGCCATCAGTGAGCAACAAGGGACAGGCGCGCCAGCTTTCTTT.

The CDR3 coding sequence is TGTGCCAGCAGTTACGGACAGGTGGATTCACCCCTCCACTTT. It translates to CASSYGQVDSPLHF. The chain is built from TRBV6-5 and TRBJ1-6; the match to TRBD1 covers 7 bases. The V gene end was trimmed by 2 bases and the J gene end by 8 bases; junction bases not matched to a gene: 3. The germline CDR1 and CDR2 sequences are MNHEY and SVGAGI. The CDR3 is 14 amino acids.

This clonotype was counted a few times. The chain employs TRBV7-8 and TRBJ1-1, with a tentative D call TRBD1 (5 bases). Deletions cut 1 base from V and 5 bases from J, with 8 bases between. This CDR3 comprises 13 residues. Germline CDR1 SGHVS, CDR2 FQNEAQ. CDR3 region: CASSLGGRTEAFF. The CDR3 DNA sequence: TGTGCCAGCAGCTTAGGGGGACGGACTGAAGCTTTCTTT.

This clonotype was counted a few times. The rearrangement joins TRBV10-3 to TRBJ1-5, with a weak D call TRBD1 (5 bases). CDR3 length: 14 residues. Germline V gene lookup returns CDR1 ENHRY and CDR2 SYGVKD. The V and J ends lost 6 bases and 2 bases respectively, with 11 bases between them. CDR3 region: CAIRQGTGNQPQHF. The CDR3 nucleotides read TGTGCCATCAGGCAGGGTACCGGCAATCAGCCCCAGCATTTT.

In its sample, this clonotype was seen a few times. This chain joins TRBV20-1 and TRBJ1-5; possible D gene TRBD1, 5 bases. CDR1 and CDR2 from the germline V gene are DFQATT and SNEGSKA (reference sequence). CDR3 length equals 14 residues. V shed 3 bases and J shed 6 bases, with 15 bases lying between them. This CDR3 is CSARPRGSGQPQHF. The CDR3, as DNA: TGCAGTGCTAGGCCCCGGGGGTCGGGTCAGCCCCAGCATTTT.

The chain couples TRBV28 to TRBJ1-2; the D is unclear. This CDR3 comprises 13 residues. The V gene's germline CDR1 is MDHEN and CDR2 SYDVKM. V was shortened by 6 bases and J by 5 bases, with 13 bases between the two germline ends. The CDR3 sequence: CASSPHEDYGYTF. As DNA, the CDR3 is TGTGCCAGCAGCCCGCATGAGGATTATGGCTACACCTTC.

A few counts support this clonotype. The chain uses TRBV6-5 and TRBJ1-5; no clear D gene. This CDR3 is 16 amino acids long. Trimming stripped 2 bases from V and 4 bases from J, with 15 bases between. The germline V gene encodes CDR1 MNHEY and CDR2 SVGAGI. CDR3 nucleotides: TGTGCCAGCAGTTACGTCCGTGGTAGAGGGAATCAGCCCCAGCATTTT. Amino acid sequence: CASSYVRGRGNQPQHF.

V usage is TRBV21-1 and J usage is TRBJ2-7; TRBD1 reflects the table's D call only, with no check against the DNA. TRBV21-1 is classified as a pseudogene. The CDR3 totals 17 residues. CDR3 DNA: TGTGCCAGCAGCCCGCGAGGCCCAGGACAGATACTCTACGAGCAGTACTTC. It specifies CASSPRGPGQILYEQYF.

This rearrangement joins TRBV9 to TRBJ1-1, with D tentatively TRBD1 (6 bases). This CDR3 is 15 amino acids long. Trimming removed 4 bases from V and 0 bases from J, with 13 bases in between. Germline CDR1 reads SGDLS; CDR2 reads YYNGEE. CDR3: CASSRGGELNTEAFF. CDR3 sequence (DNA): TGTGCCAGCAGCAGGGGGGGTGAACTGAACACTGAAGCTTTCTTT.

This chain uses TRBV10-2 with TRBJ1-1; perhaps TRBD1 as D (5 bases). Germline V gene sequence: CDR1 WSHSY, CDR2 SAAADI. Trimming took 6 bases from V and 3 from J, leaving 14 bases between them. The CDR3 has 14 amino acids. The CDR3 DNA sequence: TGCGCCAGCAGGTTTTCGGGACTTTACACTGAAGCTTTCTTT. Protein: CASRFSGLYTEAFF.